Presented here are 3 T cell receptor beta chains from one specimen sequenced in a study of human T cells and chemical hapten exposure. TCRdb itself ran the RACE reads through MiXCR, one entry per CDR3 protein. Of some 70,000 distinct CDR3 sequences detected, 9.5% to 12% appear once; the ten largest clones hold 5% to 5.5%. As to time point: pre-sensitization, week 0. The treatment was: therapeutic diphenylcyclopropenone sensitization with weekly scalp DPC. The starting material was whole blood, obtained in connection with sensitization to the hapten diphenylcyclopropenone (DPC). These receptors were collected from a woman aged 45-65 years with alopecia areata. Some clones in this sample may be carry-over from other donors' samples.

This clonotype was detected ten times or more. The chain links TRBV7-6 to TRBJ2-1, with 12 bases aligning to TRBD2. The CDR3 covers 15 residues. Germline CDR1 SGHVS, CDR2 FNYEAQ. V shed 5 bases and J 10 bases; nucleotides not matched to a gene: 9. The DNA of the CDR3 is TGTGCCAGCAGCCTTCTAGCGGGGGGGCCACGGGAGCAGTTCTTC. It specifies CASSLLAGGPREQFF.

This clonotype came up many times. V usage is TRBV4-1 and J usage is TRBJ2-1; possible D gene TRBD2, 6 bases. V dropped 5 bases and J dropped 3 bases, with 11 bases sitting between them. Germline CDR1 MGHRA, CDR2 YSYEKL. The CDR3 is made up of 14 amino acids. In DNA form, the CDR3 reads TGCGCCAGCAGCACAAGCGGGTTCTACAATGAGCAGTTCTTC. It yields the protein CASSTSGFYNEQFF.

This clonotype was detected a few times. The rearrangement joins TRBV30 to TRBJ1-5, with D possibly TRBD1 on 5 matching bases. The germline gives CDR1 GTSNPN, CDR2 SVGIG (reference sequence). CDR3 length equals 12 residues. Deletions cut 3 bases from V and 3 bases from J, with 6 bases between. CDR3 region: CAWRTDNQPQHF. CDR3 DNA sequence: TGTGCCTGGAGGACAGACAATCAGCCCCAGCATTTT.